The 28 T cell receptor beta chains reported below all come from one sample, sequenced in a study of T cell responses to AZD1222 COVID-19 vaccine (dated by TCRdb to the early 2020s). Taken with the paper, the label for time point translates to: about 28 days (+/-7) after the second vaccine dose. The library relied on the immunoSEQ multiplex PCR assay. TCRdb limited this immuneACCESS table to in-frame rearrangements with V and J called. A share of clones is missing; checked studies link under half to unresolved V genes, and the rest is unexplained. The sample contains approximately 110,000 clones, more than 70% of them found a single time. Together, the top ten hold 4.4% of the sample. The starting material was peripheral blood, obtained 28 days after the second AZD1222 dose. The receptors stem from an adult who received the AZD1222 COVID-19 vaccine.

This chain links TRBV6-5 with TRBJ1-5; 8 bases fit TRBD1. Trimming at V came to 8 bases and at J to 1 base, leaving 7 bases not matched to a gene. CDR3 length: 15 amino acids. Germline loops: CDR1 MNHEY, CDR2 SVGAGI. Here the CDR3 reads CASAPQGGSNQPQHF. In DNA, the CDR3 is TGTGCCAGCGCTCCACAGGGGGGGAGCAATCAGCCCCAGCATTTT.

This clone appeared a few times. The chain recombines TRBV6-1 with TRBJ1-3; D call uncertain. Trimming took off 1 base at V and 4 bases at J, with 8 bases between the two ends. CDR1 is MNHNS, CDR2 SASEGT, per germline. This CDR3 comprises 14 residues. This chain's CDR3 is CASSEGFKGNTIYF. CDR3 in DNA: TGTGCCAGCAGTGAAGGTTTCAAGGGAAACACCATATATTTT.

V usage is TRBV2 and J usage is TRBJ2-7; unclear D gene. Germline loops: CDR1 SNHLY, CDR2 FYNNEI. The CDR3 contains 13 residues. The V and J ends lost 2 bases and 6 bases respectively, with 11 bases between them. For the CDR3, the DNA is TGTGCCAGCAGTGAACGAGAACGCGGCGAGCAGTACTTC. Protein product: CASSERERGEQYF.

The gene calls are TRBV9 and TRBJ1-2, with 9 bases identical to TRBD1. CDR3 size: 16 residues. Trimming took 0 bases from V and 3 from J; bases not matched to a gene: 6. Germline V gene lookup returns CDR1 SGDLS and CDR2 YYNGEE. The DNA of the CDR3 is TGTGCCAGCAGCGTAGCCGGGACAGGGTCTTACTATGGCTACACCTTC. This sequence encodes CASSVAGTGSYYGYTF.

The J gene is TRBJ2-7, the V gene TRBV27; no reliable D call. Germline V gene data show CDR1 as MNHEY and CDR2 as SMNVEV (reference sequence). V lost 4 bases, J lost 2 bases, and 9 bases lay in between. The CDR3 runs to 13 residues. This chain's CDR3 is CASSWTSTYEQYF. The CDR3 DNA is TGTGCCAGCAGTTGGACGTCCACCTACGAGCAGTACTTC.

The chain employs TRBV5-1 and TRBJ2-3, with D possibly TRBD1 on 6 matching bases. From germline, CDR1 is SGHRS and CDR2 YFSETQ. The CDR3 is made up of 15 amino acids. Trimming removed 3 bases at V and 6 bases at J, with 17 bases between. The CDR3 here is CASSSPGDFADTQYF. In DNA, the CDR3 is TGCGCCAGCAGCTCTCCAGGGGATTTTGCGGATACGCAGTATTTT.

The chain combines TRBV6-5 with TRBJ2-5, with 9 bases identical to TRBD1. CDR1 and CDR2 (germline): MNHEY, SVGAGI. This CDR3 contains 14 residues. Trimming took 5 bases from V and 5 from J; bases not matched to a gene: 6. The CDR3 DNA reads TGTGCCAGCAGTCTACAGGGGGCTTCGGAGACCCAGTACTTC. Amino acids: CASSLQGASETQYF.

The CDR3, as DNA: TGTGCCACCAGTGATTTCGGAGGGGCGAATCAGCCCCAGCATTTT. Translating gives CATSDFGGANQPQHF. J is TRBJ1-5 and V is TRBV24-1, with D maybe TRBD1 (5 bases). Looked up from germline, CDR1 is KGHDR and CDR2 is SFDVKD. There are 15 residues in the CDR3. Trimming pared 1 base from V and 4 bases from J, leaving 10 bases between.

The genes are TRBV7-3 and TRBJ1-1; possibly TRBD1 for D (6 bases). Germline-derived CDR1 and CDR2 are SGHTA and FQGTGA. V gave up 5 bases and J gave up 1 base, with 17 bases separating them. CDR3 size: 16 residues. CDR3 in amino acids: CASSVAGGTGNTEAFF. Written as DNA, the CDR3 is TGTGCCAGCAGCGTCGCCGGGGGCACGGGGAACACTGAAGCTTTCTTT.

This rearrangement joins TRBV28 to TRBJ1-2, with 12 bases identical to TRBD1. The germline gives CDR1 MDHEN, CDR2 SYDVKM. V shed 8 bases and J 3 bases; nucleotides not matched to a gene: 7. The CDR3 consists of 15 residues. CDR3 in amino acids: CASSSGQGADYGYTF. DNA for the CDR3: TGTGCCAGCTCCTCGGGACAGGGGGCCGACTATGGCTACACCTTC.

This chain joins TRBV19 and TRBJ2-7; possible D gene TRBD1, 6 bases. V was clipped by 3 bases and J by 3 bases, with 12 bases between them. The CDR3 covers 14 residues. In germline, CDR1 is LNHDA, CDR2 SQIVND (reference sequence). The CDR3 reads CASSIMDRFYEQYF. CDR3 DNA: TGTGCCAGTAGTATTATGGACAGATTCTACGAGCAGTACTTC.

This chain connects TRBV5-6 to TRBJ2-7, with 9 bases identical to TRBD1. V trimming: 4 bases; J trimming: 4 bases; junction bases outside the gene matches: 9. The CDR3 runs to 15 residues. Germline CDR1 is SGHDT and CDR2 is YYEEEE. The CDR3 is CASSPPGTGPYEQYF. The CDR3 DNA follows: TGTGCCAGCAGCCCGCCGGGGACAGGGCCATACGAGCAGTACTTC.

CDR3 sequence: CASSPGQGADSNQPQHF. The CDR3 DNA reads TGCGCCAGCAGCCCCGGACAGGGGGCAGATAGCAATCAGCCCCAGCATTTT. The chain recombines TRBV5-1 with TRBJ1-5; 11 bases agree with TRBD1. Germline trimming cut 4 bases from V and 0 bases from J; bases unmatched to any gene: 6. This CDR3 comprises 17 residues. From germline, CDR1 is SGHRS and CDR2 YFSETQ.

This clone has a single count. CDR3 nucleotide sequence: TGTGCCAGCAGCTTAGTGGAGGCAACGAACACTGAAGCTTTCTTT. Its translation: CASSLVEATNTEAFF. The chain employs TRBV11-2 and TRBJ1-1; D not resolved. Germline CDR1 is SGHAT and CDR2 is FQNNGV. V was pared by 1 base and J by 1 base, with 10 bases between. The CDR3 has 15 amino acids.

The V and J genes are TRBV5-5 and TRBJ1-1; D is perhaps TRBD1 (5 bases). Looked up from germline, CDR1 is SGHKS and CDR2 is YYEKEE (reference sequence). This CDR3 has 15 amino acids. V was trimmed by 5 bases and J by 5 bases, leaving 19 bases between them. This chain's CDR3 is CASSFFGTRGTEAFF. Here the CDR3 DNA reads TGTGCCAGCAGTTTCTTCGGGACCAGAGGGACTGAAGCTTTCTTT.

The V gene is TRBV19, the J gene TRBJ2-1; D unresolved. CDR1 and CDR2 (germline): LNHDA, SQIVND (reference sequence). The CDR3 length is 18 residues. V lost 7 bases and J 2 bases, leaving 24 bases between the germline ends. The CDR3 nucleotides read TGTGCCAGTACCCTGAAGAGTGGTACCGGTTTGGCCTACAATGAGCAGTTCTTC. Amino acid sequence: CASTLKSGTGLAYNEQFF. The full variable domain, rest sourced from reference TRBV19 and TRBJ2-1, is DGGITQSPKYLFRKEGQNVTLSCEQNLNHDAMYWYRQDPGQGLRLIYYSQIVNDFQKGDIAEGYSVSREKKESFPLTVTSAQKNPTAFYLCASTLKSGTGLAYNEQFFGPGTRLTVL.

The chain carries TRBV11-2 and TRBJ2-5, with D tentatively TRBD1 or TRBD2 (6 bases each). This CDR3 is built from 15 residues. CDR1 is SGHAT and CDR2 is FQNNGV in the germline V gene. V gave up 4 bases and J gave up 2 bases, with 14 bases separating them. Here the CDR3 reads CASSSQGTPQETQYF. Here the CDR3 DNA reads TGTGCCAGCAGCTCTCAGGGGACTCCACAAGAGACCCAGTACTTC.

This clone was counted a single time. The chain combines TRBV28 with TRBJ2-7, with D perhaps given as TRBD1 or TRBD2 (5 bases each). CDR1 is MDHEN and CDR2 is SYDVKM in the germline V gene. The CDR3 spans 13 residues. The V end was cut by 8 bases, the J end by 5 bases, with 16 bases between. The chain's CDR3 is CASLVGLGDEQYF. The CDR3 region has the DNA TGTGCCAGCCTAGTTGGTCTGGGGGACGAGCAGTACTTC. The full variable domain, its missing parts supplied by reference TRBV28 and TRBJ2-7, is DVKVTQSSRYLVKRTGEKVFLECVQDMDHENMFWYRQDPGLGLRLIYFSYDVKMKEKGDIPEGYSVSREKKERFSLILESASTNQTSMYLCASLVGLGDEQYFGPGTRLTVT.

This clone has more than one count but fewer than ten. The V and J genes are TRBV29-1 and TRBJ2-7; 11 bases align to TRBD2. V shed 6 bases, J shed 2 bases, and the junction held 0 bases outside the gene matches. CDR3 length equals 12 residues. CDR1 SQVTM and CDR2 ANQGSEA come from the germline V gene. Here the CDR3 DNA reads TGCAGCGTGACTAGCGGGGCCTACGAGCAGTACTTC. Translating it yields CSVTSGAYEQYF.

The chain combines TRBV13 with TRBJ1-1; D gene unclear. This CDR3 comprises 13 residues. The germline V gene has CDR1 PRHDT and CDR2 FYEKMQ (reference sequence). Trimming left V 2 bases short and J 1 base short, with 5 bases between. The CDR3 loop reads CASSLSRNTEAFF. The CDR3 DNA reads TGTGCCAGCAGCTTATCCAGGAACACTGAAGCTTTCTTT. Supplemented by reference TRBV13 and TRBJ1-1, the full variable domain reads AAGVIQSPRHLIKEKRETATLKCYPIPRHDTVYWYQQGPGQDPQFLISFYEKMQSDKGSIPDRFSAQQFSDYHSELNMSSLELGDSALYFCASSLSRNTEAFFGQGTRLTVV.

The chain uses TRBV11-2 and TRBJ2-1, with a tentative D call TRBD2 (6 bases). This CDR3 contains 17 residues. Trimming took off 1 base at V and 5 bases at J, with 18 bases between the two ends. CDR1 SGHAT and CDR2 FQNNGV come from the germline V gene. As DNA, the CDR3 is TGTGCCAGCAGCTTAGTATTTCGGGAGTCGAGTAACAATGAGCAGTTCTTC. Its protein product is CASSLVFRESSNNEQFF.

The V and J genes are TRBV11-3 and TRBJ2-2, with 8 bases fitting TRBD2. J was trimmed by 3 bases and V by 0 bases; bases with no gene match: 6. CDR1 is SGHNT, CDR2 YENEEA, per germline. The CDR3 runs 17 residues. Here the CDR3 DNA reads TGTGCCAGCAGCTTAGAGGAGAGCGGGGGTTACACCGGGGAGCTGTTTTTT. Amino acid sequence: CASSLEESGGYTGELFF.

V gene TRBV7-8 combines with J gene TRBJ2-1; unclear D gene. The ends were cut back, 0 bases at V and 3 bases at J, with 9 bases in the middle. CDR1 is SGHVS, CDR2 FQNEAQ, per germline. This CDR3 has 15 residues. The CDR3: CASSLALGNYNEQFF. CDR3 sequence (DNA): TGTGCCAGCAGCTTAGCGCTGGGGAACTACAATGAGCAGTTCTTC.

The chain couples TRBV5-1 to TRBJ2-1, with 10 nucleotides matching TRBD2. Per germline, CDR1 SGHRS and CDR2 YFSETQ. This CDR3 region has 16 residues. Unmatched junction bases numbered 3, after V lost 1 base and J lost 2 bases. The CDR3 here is CASSLWGLATYNEQFF. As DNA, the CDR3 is TGCGCCAGCAGCTTGTGGGGACTAGCGACCTACAATGAGCAGTTCTTC. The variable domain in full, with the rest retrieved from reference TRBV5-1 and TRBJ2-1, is KAGVTQTPRYLIKTRGQQVTLSCSPISGHRSVSWYQQTPGQGLQFLFEYFSETQRNKGNFPGRFSGRQFSNSRSEMNVSTLELGDSALYLCASSLWGLATYNEQFFGPGTRLTVL.

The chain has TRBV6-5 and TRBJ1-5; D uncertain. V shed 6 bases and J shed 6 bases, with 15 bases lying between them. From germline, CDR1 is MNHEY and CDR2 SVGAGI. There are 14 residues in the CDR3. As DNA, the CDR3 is TGTGCCAGCAGGGCCCAGGCAGTCGCTCAGCCCCAGCATTTT. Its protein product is CASRAQAVAQPQHF.

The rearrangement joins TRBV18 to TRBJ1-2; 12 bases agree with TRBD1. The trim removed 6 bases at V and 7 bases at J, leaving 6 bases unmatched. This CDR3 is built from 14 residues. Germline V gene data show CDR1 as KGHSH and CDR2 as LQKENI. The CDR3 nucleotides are TGTGCCAGCTCCCCGGGACAGGGGGCGATTGGCTACACCTTC. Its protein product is CASSPGQGAIGYTF.

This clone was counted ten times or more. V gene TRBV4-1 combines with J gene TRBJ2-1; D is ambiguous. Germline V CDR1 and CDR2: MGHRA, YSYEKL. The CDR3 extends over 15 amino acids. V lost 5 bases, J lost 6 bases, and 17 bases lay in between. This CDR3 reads CASSEPKSRGNEQFF. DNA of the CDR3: TGCGCCAGCAGCGAACCTAAGTCCCGAGGCAATGAGCAGTTCTTC.

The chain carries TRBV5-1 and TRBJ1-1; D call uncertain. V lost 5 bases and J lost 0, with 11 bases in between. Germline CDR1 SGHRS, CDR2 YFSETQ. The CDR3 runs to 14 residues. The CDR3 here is CASSRDNMNTEAFF. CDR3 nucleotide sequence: TGCGCCAGCAGTCGCGACAACATGAACACTGAAGCTTTCTTT.